The source of this TCR beta chain is a study of neoadjuvant anti-PD-1 for oral cavity cancer. TCRdb's table, derived via immunoSEQ multiplex PCR, lists solely in-frame clones and lacks some. The table lists over 11,000 clones, about 73% of them singletons. By sample share, this clone is large (0.1 to 1%). These newly diagnosed stage II-IVA oral cavity squamous cell carcinoma patients had no prior systemic or radiation treatment. The length of the CDR3 is 13 residues. CDR1 is SQVTM and CDR2 is ANQGSEA in the germline V gene. After removal of 6 bases from V and 3 bases from J, the junction contained 5 bases not matched to a gene.

This receptor was identified in a person between 40 and 79 years old with oral cavity squamous cell carcinoma. This sample comprised PBMCs, obtained before nivolumab (anti-PD-1) treatment. This chain joins TRBV29-1 and TRBJ1-1; TRBD1 matches at 9 bases. The CDR3: CSVGTGGYTEAFF. CDR3 nucleotide sequence: TGCAGCGTAGGTACAGGGGGCTACACTGAAGCTTTCTTT.